A single sample is the source of the 6 T cell receptor beta chains below, sequenced in a study of OX40 agonist ivuxolimab in advanced cancers. Measured with immunoSEQ multiplex PCR; TCRdb has only the in-frame clones, and not every one. The repertoire holds about 54,000 clones, with more than 85% as singletons. The source was CD4+ or CD8+ T cells sorted from blood, collected in a trial of the OX40 agonist ivuxolimab. The receptors originated from an adult with an advanced solid tumor such as melanoma, head and neck, liver or kidney cancer.

The chain recombines TRBV9 with TRBJ1-3; 9 bases match TRBD1. Trimming took 4 bases from V and 4 from J; bases not matched to a gene: 6. Per the germline V gene, CDR1 is SGDLS and CDR2 is YYNGEE. This CDR3 contains 15 residues. CDR3 in amino acids: CASSPRTGVGNTIYF. CDR3 in DNA: TGTGCCAGCAGCCCTAGGACAGGGGTCGGAAACACCATATATTTT.

The chain uses TRBV7-9 and TRBJ2-5; unclear D gene. The length of the CDR3 is 14 residues. The V gene lost 2 bases and the J gene lost 1 base, with 8 bases spanning the gap. Germline-derived CDR1 and CDR2 are SEHNR and FQNEAQ (reference sequence). CDR3 coding DNA: TGTGCCAGCAGCTTATACGATCCCCAAGAGACCCAGTACTTC. Translation gives CASSLYDPQETQYF.

The V gene is TRBV28, the J gene TRBJ2-5; TRBD1 might be the D (6 bases). The V end lost 8 bases, the J end lost 2 bases, and 18 bases lay between the germline ends. The CDR3 totals 15 residues. Germline V lookup: CDR1 MDHEN, CDR2 SYDVKM. In DNA form, the CDR3 reads TGTGCCAGCGCTAGGGGGACACGGTTTCAAGAGACCCAGTACTTC. Protein sequence: CASARGTRFQETQYF.

The chain combines TRBV2 with TRBJ1-1, with D uncertain. The germline V gene encodes CDR1 SNHLY and CDR2 FYNNEI. Trimming removed 2 bases at V and 4 bases at J, with 11 bases between. The CDR3 has 14 residues. CDR3 residues: CASSEWQMSTEAFF. Here the CDR3 DNA reads TGTGCCAGCAGTGAATGGCAGATGAGCACTGAAGCTTTCTTT.

This CDR3 reads CASSSRDSTDTQYF. CDR3 in DNA: TGTGCCAGCAGCTCCCGCGATAGCACAGATACGCAGTATTTT. This chain uses TRBV9 with TRBJ2-3; D is ambiguous. V shed 4 bases and J shed 0 bases, with 9 bases lying between them. The CDR3 covers 14 residues. Germline-derived CDR1 and CDR2 are SGDLS and YYNGEE.

CDR3 protein: CASSGPGGWADTQYF. DNA of the CDR3: TGTGCCAGCAGTGGACCGGGGGGGTGGGCAGATACGCAGTATTTT. This sequence joins TRBV2 and TRBJ2-3; TRBD2 aligns across 8 bases. The germline V gene encodes CDR1 SNHLY and CDR2 FYNNEI. CDR3 size: 15 residues. Germline trimming cut 4 bases from V and 4 bases from J; bases unmatched to any gene: 7.